This T cell receptor (beta chain) originates from a study of blood T cells in healthy people across ages. Remarks on this clonotype: Its antigen is currently unknown.

The CDR3 runs to 16 residues. Germline CDR1 is LNHDA and CDR2 is SQIVND (reference sequence). Trimming removed 0 bases from V and 6 bases from J, with 15 bases in between. Notes on the study in general: CMV status of donors was unknown, possibly confounding expanded clonotype changes.

The second PCR ran roughly 7 to 11 cycles with a sample-barcoded 5' primer and J-beta primers. MiXCR, run by TCRdb on the 5' RACE reads, gives a single entry per CDR3 protein. Among 800,000 to 950,000 distinct CDR3 sequences listed, around 36% were seen once. The specimen sequenced was blood. The receptor's source is a man aged 18-30 years in good health. V is TRBV19 and J is TRBJ1-5; D is perhaps TRBD1 (5 bases). This chain's CDR3 is CASSIDPGYTGQPQHF. As DNA, the CDR3 is TGTGCCAGTAGTATAGATCCAGGGTACACCGGTCAGCCCCAGCATTTT.